This TCR beta chain originates from a study of breast tumors, draining lymph nodes, adjacent tissues. Findings and limits, study-wide: Luminal-like breast cancer showed significantly greater tumor-nontumor repertoire similarity than basal-like breast cancer did.

Regarding this clonotype: Antigen: not known.

The lymph nodes were axillary draining lymph nodes from breast cancer patients. MiXCR, run by TCRdb on the multiplex PCR reads, gives a single entry per CDR3 protein. The table includes about 130,000 distinct CDR3 sequences, 21% detected once. The CDR3 loop spans 16 amino acids. Trimming took off 2 bases at V and 6 bases at J, with 17 bases between the two ends. Germline V gene lookup returns CDR1 KGHSH and CDR2 LQKENI. The rearrangement joins TRBV18 to TRBJ2-1; TRBD2 might be the D (5 bases). This clonotype was sampled from a female donor with breast cancer. Some clones in this sample may be carry-over from other donors' samples. Sequences were obtained from axillary lymph node tissue. The CDR3 spells CASSPVPGSFGNEQFF. CDR3 nucleotide sequence: TGTGCCAGCTCACCAGTACCGGGAAGTTTCGGCAATGAGCAGTTCTTC.